This note documents a single TCR beta chain sequence. What it binds is not known. This entry belongs to a study of T cell responses to AZD1222 COVID-19 vaccine. Findings of the study overall: Females outnumbered males among donors, who were mostly white British; clonal diversity was possibly underestimated. When two AZD1222 doses had been given, Spike-specific TCR breadth and depth rose. Samples come after the peak T cell response, not at day 14.

Repertoires were generated with immunoSEQ multiplex PCR, while TCRdb's copy carries only in-frame clones and drops some. The sample consists of 200,000 or so clones, about 92% of them appearing once. Germline V gives CDR1 SEHNR, CDR2 FQNEAQ (reference sequence). The CDR3 has 13 residues. J lost 5 bases, V lost 1 base, and 1 base had no gene match. The sequence came from an adult in good health. The rearrangement joins TRBV7-9 to TRBJ1-2, with TRBD1 matching over 7 bases. The sample was peripheral blood, taken on day 0 of MenACWY control vaccination. The CDR3 loop is CASSLGDRYGYTF. DNA of the CDR3: TGTGCCAGCAGCTTAGGGGACAGATATGGCTACACCTTC. Filled out from reference TRBV7-9 and TRBJ1-2, the complete variable domain reads DTGVSQNPRHKITKRGQNVTFRCDPISEHNRLYWYRQTLGQGPEFLTYFQNEAQLEKSRLLSDRFSAERPKGSFSTLEIQRTEQGDSAMYLCASSLGDRYGYTFGSGTRLTVV.